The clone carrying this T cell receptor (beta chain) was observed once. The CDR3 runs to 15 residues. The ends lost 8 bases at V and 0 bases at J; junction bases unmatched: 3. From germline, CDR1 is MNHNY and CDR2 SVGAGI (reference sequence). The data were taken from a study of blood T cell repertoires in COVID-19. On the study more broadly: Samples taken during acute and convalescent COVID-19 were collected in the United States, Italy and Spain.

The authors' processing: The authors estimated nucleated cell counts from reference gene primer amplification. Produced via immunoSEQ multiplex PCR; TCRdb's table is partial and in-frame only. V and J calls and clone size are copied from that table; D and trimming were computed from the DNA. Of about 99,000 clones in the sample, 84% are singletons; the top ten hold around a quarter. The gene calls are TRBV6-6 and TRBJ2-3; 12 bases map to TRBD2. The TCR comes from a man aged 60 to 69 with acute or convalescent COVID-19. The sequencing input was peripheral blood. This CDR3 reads CASRTSGTSTDTQYF. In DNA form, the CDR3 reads TGTGCCAGCCGGACTAGCGGGACTAGCACAGATACGCAGTATTTT.